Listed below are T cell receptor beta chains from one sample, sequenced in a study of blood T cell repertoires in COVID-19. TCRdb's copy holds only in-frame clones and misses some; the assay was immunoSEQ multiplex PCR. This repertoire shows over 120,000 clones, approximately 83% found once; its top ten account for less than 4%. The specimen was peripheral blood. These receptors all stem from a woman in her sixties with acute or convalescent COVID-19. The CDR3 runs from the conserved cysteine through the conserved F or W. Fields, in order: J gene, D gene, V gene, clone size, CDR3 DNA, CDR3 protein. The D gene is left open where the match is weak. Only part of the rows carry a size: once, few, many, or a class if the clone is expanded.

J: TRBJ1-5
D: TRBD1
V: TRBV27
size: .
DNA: TGTGCCAGCAGTCCCTACAGGGGGGGGATCGGTCAGCCCCAGCATTTT
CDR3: CASSPYRGGIGQPQHF

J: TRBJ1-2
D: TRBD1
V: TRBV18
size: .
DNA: TGTGCCAGCTCACCAAACGTACAGGGGACGGATGGCTACACCTTC
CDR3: CASSPNVQGTDGYTF

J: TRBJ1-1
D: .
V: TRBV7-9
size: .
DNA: TGTGCCAGCAGCTTTGGAGGGTACACTGAAGCTTTCTTT
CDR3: CASSFGGYTEAFF

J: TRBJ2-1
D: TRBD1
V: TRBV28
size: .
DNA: TGTGCCAGCAGTTCTCAGGGGGCCTACCTATACAATGAGCAGTTCTTC
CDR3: CASSSQGAYLYNEQFF

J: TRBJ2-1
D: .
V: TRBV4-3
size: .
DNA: TGCGCCAGCAGCCAAAATCTCGGTACCCCCGGGGAGCAGTTCTTC
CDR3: CASSQNLGTPGEQFF

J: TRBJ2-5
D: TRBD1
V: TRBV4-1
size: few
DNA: TGCGCCAGCAGCCAACCAGGGGGAGAGACCCAGTACTTC
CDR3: CASSQPGGETQYF

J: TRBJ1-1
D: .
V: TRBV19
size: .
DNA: TGTGCCAGTAATCAGGGGTTCAACACTGAAGCTTTCTTT
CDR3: CASNQGFNTEAFF

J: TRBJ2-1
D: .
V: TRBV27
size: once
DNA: TGTGCCAGCAGTTTAAGCGACTACAATGAGCAGTTCTTC
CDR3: CASSLSDYNEQFF

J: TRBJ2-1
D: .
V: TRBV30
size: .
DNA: TGTGCCTGGAGTGTACTGGGTGGGAGAGGACTCGTTGAGCAGTTCTTC
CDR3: CAWSVLGGRGLVEQFF

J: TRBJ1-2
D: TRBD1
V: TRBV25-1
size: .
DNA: TGTGCCAGCAGTCGGACAGGGGGCTACTATGGCTACACCTTC
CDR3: CASSRTGGYYGYTF

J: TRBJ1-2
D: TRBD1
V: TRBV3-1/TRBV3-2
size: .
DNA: TGTGCCAGCAGCCAAGATGGGACAGGCTTTAACTATGGCTACACCTTC
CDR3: CASSQDGTGFNYGYTF

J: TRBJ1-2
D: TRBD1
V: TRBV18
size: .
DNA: TGTGCCAGCTCAAAGGACAGGGCGGATGGCTACACCTTC
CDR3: CASSKDRADGYTF

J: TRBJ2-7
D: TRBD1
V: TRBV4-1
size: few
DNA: TGCGCCAGCAGATTGCGGACAGGATTTAACGAGCAGTACTTC
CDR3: CASRLRTGFNEQYF

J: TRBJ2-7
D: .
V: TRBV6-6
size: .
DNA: TGTGCCAGCAAACTTACCGCAGGCCTCTACGAGCAGTACTTC
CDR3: CASKLTAGLYEQYF

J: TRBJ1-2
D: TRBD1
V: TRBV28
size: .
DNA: TGTGCCAGCAGTTCCCCCCCGGGACAGGGATCCAATGGCTACACCTTC
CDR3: CASSSPPGQGSNGYTF

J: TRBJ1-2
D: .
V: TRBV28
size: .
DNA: TGTGCCAGCAGACAGGGACCGGGGGGCTACACCTTC
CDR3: CASRQGPGGYTF

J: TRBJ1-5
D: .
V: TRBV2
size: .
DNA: TGTGCCAGCAGTGAATTAGGCAGCCAAGGGGGTCAGCCCCAGCATTTT
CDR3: CASSELGSQGGQPQHF

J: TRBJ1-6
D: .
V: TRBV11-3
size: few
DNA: TGTGCCAGCACCCAGACGACTGTGTTTAATTCACCCCTCCACTTT
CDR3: CASTQTTVFNSPLHF

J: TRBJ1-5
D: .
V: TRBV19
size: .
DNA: TGTGCCAGTAGACCAGGGGTTCTTCCCAATCAGCCCCAGCATTTT
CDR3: CASRPGVLPNQPQHF

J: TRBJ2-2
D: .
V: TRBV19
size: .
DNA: TGTGCCAGTATGTACAGAAACACCGGGGAGCTGTTTTTT
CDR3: CASMYRNTGELFF

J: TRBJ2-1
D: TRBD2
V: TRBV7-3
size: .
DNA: TGTGCCAGCAGCCCCAGCCCCGGGACTAGCGGGAACAATGAGCAGTTCTTC
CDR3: CASSPSPGTSGNNEQFF

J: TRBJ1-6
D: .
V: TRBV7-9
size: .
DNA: TGTGCCAGCAGCTTCAGGAACTCCTATAATTCACCCCTCCACTTT
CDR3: CASSFRNSYNSPLHF

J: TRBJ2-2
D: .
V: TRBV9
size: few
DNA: TGTGCCAGCAGCGTAGGCCTACTAGATCGCCCCGGGGAGCTGTTTTTT
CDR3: CASSVGLLDRPGELFF

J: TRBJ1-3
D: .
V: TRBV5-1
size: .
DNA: TGCGCCAGCAGCTCGCAGTATGGGCGACCCTCCGGAAACACCATATATTTT
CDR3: CASSSQYGRPSGNTIYF

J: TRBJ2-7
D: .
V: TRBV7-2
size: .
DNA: TGTGCCAGCAGCTTAGTAGGGGGGGCGGGCTACGAGCAGTACTTC
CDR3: CASSLVGGAGYEQYF

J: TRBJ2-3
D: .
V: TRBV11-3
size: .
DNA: TGTGCCAGCAGCTTAGGGTTCCCAGCGGCCCTCACAGATACGCAGTATTTT
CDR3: CASSLGFPAALTDTQYF

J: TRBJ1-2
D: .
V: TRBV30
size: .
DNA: TGTGCCTGGAGTCCACTGACAGAAGACTATGGCTACACCTTC
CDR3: CAWSPLTEDYGYTF

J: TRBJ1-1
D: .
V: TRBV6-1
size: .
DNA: TGTGCCAGCAGTGACCTAGGGGGGGCTGAAGCTTTCTTT
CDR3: CASSDLGGAEAFF

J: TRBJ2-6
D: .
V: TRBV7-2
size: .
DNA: TGTGCCAGCAGCCATACAGGGACTGGGGCCAACGTCCTGACTTTC
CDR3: CASSHTGTGANVLTF

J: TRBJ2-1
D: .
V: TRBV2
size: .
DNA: TGTGCCAGCAGTGAGCAGCGGACGAACAATGAGCAGTTCTTC
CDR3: CASSEQRTNNEQFF

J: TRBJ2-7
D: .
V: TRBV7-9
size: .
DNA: TGTGCCAGCAGCACTACAACCTACGAGCAGTACTTC
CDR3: CASSTTTYEQYF

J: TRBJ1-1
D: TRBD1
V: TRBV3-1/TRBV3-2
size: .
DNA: TGTGCCAGCAGCCAAGATTTTGGACAGGGGAAATTCGCTGAAGCTTTCTTT
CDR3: CASSQDFGQGKFAEAFF

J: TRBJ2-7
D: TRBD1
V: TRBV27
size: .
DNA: TGTGCCAGCAGCTTGACAGGGTTCGAGCAGTACTTC
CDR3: CASSLTGFEQYF

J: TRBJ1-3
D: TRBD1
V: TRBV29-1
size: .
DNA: TGCAGCGCCCGGACAGGCCAATACACGAGCTCTGGAAACACCATATATTTT
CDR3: CSARTGQYTSSGNTIYF

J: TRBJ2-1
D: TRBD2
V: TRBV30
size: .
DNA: TGTGCCTGGAACCCCCGGGGAAGCGGGAATTACAATGAGCAGTTCTTC
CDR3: CAWNPRGSGNYNEQFF

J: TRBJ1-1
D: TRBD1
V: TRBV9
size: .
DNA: TGTGCCAGCAGCGCCCGGACAGGGTACGGCACTGAAGCTTTCTTT
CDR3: CASSARTGYGTEAFF

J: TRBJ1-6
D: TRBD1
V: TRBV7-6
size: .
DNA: TGTGCCAGCAGCCACGAAGCAGGGGGCGATTCACCCCTCCACTTT
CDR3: CASSHEAGGDSPLHF

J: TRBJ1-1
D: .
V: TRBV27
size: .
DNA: TGTGCCAGCAGTTCGGGCAGGGGGAACACTGAAGCTTTCTTT
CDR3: CASSSGRGNTEAFF

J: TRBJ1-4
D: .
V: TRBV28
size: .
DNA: TGTGCCAGCAGTTTACGTGAAAAACTGTTTTTT
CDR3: CASSLREKLFF

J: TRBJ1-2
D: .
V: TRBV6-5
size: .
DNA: TGTGCCAGCAGTCTGACAGGAACCTATGGCTACACCTTC
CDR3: CASSLTGTYGYTF

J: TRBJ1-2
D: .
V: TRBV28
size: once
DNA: TGTGCCAGCAGTTTACAGGGGCATGGCTACACCTTC
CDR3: CASSLQGHGYTF

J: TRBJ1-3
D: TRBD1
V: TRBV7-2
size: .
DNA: TGTGCCAGCAGCTACACAGGGGGCGGTGGAAACACCATATATTTT
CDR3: CASSYTGGGGNTIYF

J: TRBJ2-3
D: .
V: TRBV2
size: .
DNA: TGTGCCAGTGCCCGGGCAGATACGCAGTATTTT
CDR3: CASARADTQYF

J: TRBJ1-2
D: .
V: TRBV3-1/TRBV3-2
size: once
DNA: TGTGCCAGCAGCCAAGCGACAGTTTACTATGGCTACACCTTC
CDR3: CASSQATVYYGYTF

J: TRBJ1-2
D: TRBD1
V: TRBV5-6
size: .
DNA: TGTGCCAGCAACCCACAGGGGCCCAACTATGGCTACACCTTC
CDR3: CASNPQGPNYGYTF

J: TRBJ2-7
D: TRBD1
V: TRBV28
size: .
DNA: TGTGCCAGCAGTTCCCCTTTGGGACAGGGATTGGACGAGCAGTACTTC
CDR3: CASSSPLGQGLDEQYF

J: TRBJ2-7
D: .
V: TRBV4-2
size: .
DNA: TGTGCCAGCAGCCAAGAAACGCAGTGGTACTACGAGCAGTACTTC
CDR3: CASSQETQWYYEQYF

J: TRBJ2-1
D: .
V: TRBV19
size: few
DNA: TGTGCCAGTGCTCTCACTCAGGGCAATGAGCAGTTCTTC
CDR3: CASALTQGNEQFF

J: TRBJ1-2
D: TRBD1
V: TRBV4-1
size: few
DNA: TGCGCCAGCAGCCAAGGGAGAGAAGGGGGCGGAGGTGGCTACACCTTC
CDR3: CASSQGREGGGGGYTF

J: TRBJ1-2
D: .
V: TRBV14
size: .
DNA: TGTGCCAGCAGCCAACTTACAGGGAGAGGCTATGGCTACACCTTC
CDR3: CASSQLTGRGYGYTF

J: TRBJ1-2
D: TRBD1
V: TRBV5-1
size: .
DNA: TGCGCCAGCAGCTTGGCCGGAATAAGGACAGGGGCCAACTATGGCTACACCTTC
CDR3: CASSLAGIRTGANYGYTF

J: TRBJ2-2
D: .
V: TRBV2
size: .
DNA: TGTGCCCGAGGACAACAGGGGGGGGGCACCGGGGAGCTGTTTTTT
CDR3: CARGQQGGGTGELFF

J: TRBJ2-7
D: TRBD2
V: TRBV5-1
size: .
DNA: TGCGCCAGCAGCCAAGGGACTAGCCGAACCTACGAGCAGTACTTC
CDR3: CASSQGTSRTYEQYF

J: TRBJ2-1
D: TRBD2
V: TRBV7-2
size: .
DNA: TGTGCCAGCAGCTTAAACCTAGCGGGCGACAATGAGCAGTTCTTC
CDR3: CASSLNLAGDNEQFF

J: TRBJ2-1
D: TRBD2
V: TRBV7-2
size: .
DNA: TGTGCCAGCAGCACACTAGCGGGAGTGGAGCAGTTCTTC
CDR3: CASSTLAGVEQFF